This TCR beta chain was captured by sequencing in a study of T cells in Graves' hyperthyroidism and ophthalmopathy. RNA transcripts provided the source from which TCR beta CDR3 regions were amplified. The HTBI primer set was used in a first-round RT-PCR of the TCR CDR3. TCRdb recomputed calls from the multiplex PCR reads with MiXCR, one row per CDR3 protein. The table includes fewer than 55,000 distinct CDR3 sequences, 54% detected once. The CDR3 loop spans 14 amino acids. Trimming cost V 10 bases and J 4 bases; bases outside gene matches: 9. CDR1 is ENHRY, CDR2 SYGVKD, per germline. Sequenced input: peripheral blood or thyroid tissue (not recorded which). This receptor was identified in a man aged 18-30 years with Graves' hyperthyroidism. The J gene is TRBJ1-5, the V gene TRBV10-3, with 8 bases matching TRBD1. The CDR3: CATHADRVNQPQHF. Written as DNA, the CDR3 is TGTGCCACACACGCGGACAGGGTTAATCAGCCCCAGCATTTT.